Each of the 18 T cell receptor beta chains below was sequenced from the same sample in a study of shared clonotypes between healthy human individuals (dated by TCRdb to the early 2020s). The method was the immunoSEQ multiplex PCR assay. This is the immuneACCESS table as TCRdb keeps it, with only in-frame sequences that have V and J called. A part of the clones is gone; compared with another copy, unresolved V genes explain less than half, and the rest is unexplained. This sample holds about 2 million clones; roughly 96% were observed only once. The ten largest clones represent 0.13% of the sample. Sequenced input: naive CD4+ T cells sorted from blood. The intended sense of this specimen's cell subset or site label: CD45RA+ positively selected. The receptors come from a young man in good health.

The chain joins TRBV25-1 to TRBJ1-5; the D gene is possibly TRBD1 (5 bases). Germline-derived CDR1 and CDR2 are MGHDK and SYGVNS. V shed 9 bases and J shed 7 bases, with 7 bases lying between them. This CDR3 comprises 10 residues. The CDR3 DNA is TGTGCCAGGCGGGGGCAGCCCCAGCATTTT. Residues: CARRGQPQHF.

The chain couples TRBV11-2 to TRBJ1-2, with TRBD1 matching 9 bases. CDR1 is SGHAT, CDR2 FQNNGV, per germline. The CDR3 loop spans 15 amino acids. V was clipped by 5 bases and J by 4 bases; unmatched bases: 8. The CDR3 reads CASSRGQGEGYGYTF. CDR3 nucleotides: TGTGCCAGCAGCCGGGGACAGGGAGAGGGCTATGGCTACACCTTC.

The V gene is TRBV5-6, the J gene TRBJ1-1; TRBD1 might be the D (6 bases). This CDR3 contains 16 residues. Germline V lookup: CDR1 SGHDT, CDR2 YYEEEE. V was shortened by 0 bases and J by 3 bases, with 15 bases between the two germline ends. The DNA of the CDR3 is TGTGCCAGCAGCTTGGGACAGGTGCTATTATACACTGAAGCTTTCTTT. Its protein product is CASSLGQVLLYTEAFF.

The rearrangement joins TRBV19 to TRBJ2-5; 8 bases line up with TRBD1. The CDR3 extends over 13 amino acids. Trimming removed 6 bases from V and 4 bases from J; junction bases left unmatched: 4. Germline CDR1 is LNHDA and CDR2 is SQIVND (reference sequence). The DNA for the CDR3 is TGTGCCAGTAGACTTACAGGGGGAGAGACCCAGTACTTC. Translating gives CASRLTGGETQYF.

The chain combines TRBV27 with TRBJ1-1; 9 bases are shared with TRBD1. This CDR3 is built from 14 residues. Per germline, CDR1 MNHEY and CDR2 SMNVEV (reference sequence). The trim removed 6 bases at V and 1 base at J, leaving 3 bases unmatched. The CDR3 bases are TGTGCCAGCAGCTACAGGGGGCCGAACACTGAAGCTTTCTTT. Translated: CASSYRGPNTEAFF.

This CDR3 reads CASSLGAGGGSYEQYF. CDR3 bases: TGTGCCAGCAGCTTAGGGGCGGGAGGGGGCTCCTACGAGCAGTACTTC. The chain combines TRBV7-2 with TRBJ2-7, with 9 nucleotides matching TRBD2. V trimming: 1 base; J trimming: 0 bases; junction bases outside the gene matches: 4. The CDR3 runs to 16 residues. The germline gives CDR1 SGHTA, CDR2 FQGNSA. The full variable domain, completed using reference TRBV7-2 and TRBJ2-7, is GAGVSQSPSNKVTEKGKDVELRCDPISGHTALYWYRQSLGQGLEFLIYFQGNSAPDKSGLPSDRFSAERTGGSVSTLTIQRTQQEDSAVYLCASSLGAGGGSYEQYFGPGTRLTVT.

Regarding this clone: This clone may be a read error of a much larger clone one base away. V and J are TRBV6-1 and TRBJ2-3; D might be TRBD1 (6 bases). The CDR3 sequence is 13 residues long. With 6 bases removed from V and 2 bases from J, the gap between germline ends came to 9 bases. CDR1 and CDR2 from the germline V gene are MNHNS and SASEGT. The CDR3: CASSRDNTDTQYF. The CDR3 nucleotides are TGTGCCAGCAGCCGGGACAACACAGATACGCAGTATTTT.

The rearrangement uses TRBV29-1 and TRBJ2-7; D gene uncertain. CDR3 size: 13 residues. In germline, CDR1 is SQVTM, CDR2 ANQGSEA. The V gene lost 7 bases and the J gene lost 0 bases, with 13 bases spanning the gap. The CDR3 nucleotides read TGCAGCGAGCGATGTCCGGACTCCTACGAGCAGTACTTC. Its translation: CSERCPDSYEQYF.

This clone was picked up a small number of times. This specimen includes other DNA sequences encoding the same CDR3. The chain couples TRBV5-1 to TRBJ1-6, with D hard to call. The CDR3 runs 15 residues. Germline lookup yields CDR1 SGHRS and CDR2 YFSETQ. Trimming left V 0 bases short and J 0 bases short, with 4 bases between. Here the CDR3 reads CASSLGGSYNSPLHF. In DNA form, the CDR3 reads TGCGCCAGCAGCTTGGGGGGCTCCTATAATTCACCCCTCCACTTT.

A single count supports this clone. V and J are TRBV20-1 and TRBJ2-7; no reliable D call. The germline V and J ends were trimmed by 0 bases and 7 bases, with 7 bases remaining between them. The CDR3 has 11 amino acids. Per the germline V gene, CDR1 is DFQATT and CDR2 is SNEGSKA (reference sequence). Here the CDR3 reads CSAREQSEQYF. The CDR3 DNA is TGCAGTGCTAGAGAACAGAGTGAGCAGTACTTC.

This clone showed up just a few times. The J gene is TRBJ1-3, the V gene TRBV7-9; no clear D. Germline-derived CDR1 and CDR2 are SEHNR and FQNEAQ (reference sequence). CDR3 length equals 14 residues. V dropped 1 base and J dropped 4 bases, with 8 bases sitting between them. The CDR3 reads CASSLVVLGNTIYF. Here the CDR3 DNA reads TGTGCCAGCAGCTTAGTTGTTCTGGGAAACACCATATATTTT. Drawing the rest from reference TRBV7-9 and TRBJ1-3, the complete variable domain is DTGVSQNPRHKITKRGQNVTFRCDPISEHNRLYWYRQTLGQGPEFLTYFQNEAQLEKSRLLSDRFSAERPKGSFSTLEIQRTEQGDSAMYLCASSLVVLGNTIYFGEGSWLTVV.

V gene TRBV5-4 combines with J gene TRBJ1-2; D is perhaps TRBD1 (6 bases). CDR1 is SGHNT, CDR2 YYREEE, per germline (reference sequence). Trimming pared 3 bases from V and 5 bases from J, leaving 17 bases between. The CDR3 runs to 15 residues. The CDR3 sequence: CASSYPSRGAYGYTF. Here the CDR3 DNA reads TGTGCCAGCAGCTACCCGTCAAGGGGGGCTTATGGCTACACCTTC. The entire variable domain, with the rest obtained from reference TRBV5-4 and TRBJ1-2, is as follows: ETGVTQSPTHLIKTRGQQVTLRCSSQSGHNTVSWYQQALGQGPQFIFQYYREEENGRGNFPPRFSGLQFPNYSSELNVNALELDDSALYLCASSYPSRGAYGYTFGSGTRLTVV.

A single count supports this clone. This chain links TRBV7-8 with TRBJ1-5; D unclear. Germline V gives CDR1 SGHVS, CDR2 FQNEAQ. V gave up 1 base and J gave up 0 bases, with 7 bases separating them. The CDR3 runs 15 residues. The CDR3: CASSLDGVSNQPQHF. CDR3 in DNA: TGTGCCAGCAGCTTAGACGGGGTTAGCAATCAGCCCCAGCATTTT. Full variable domain (rest looked up from reference TRBV7-8 and TRBJ1-5): GAGVSQSPRYKVAKRGQDVALRCDPISGHVSLFWYQQALGQGPEFLTYFQNEAQLDKSGLPSDRFFAERPEGSVSTLKIQRTQQEDSAVYLCASSLDGVSNQPQHFGDGTRLSIL.

This chain uses TRBV28 with TRBJ1-2; no definite D call. The germline V gene encodes CDR1 MDHEN and CDR2 SYDVKM. Trimming left V 1 base short and J 0 bases short, with 12 bases between. The CDR3 is 16 amino acids. The CDR3 region has the DNA TGTGCCAGCAGTTTATTCCCGGGCCTCACTAACTATGGCTACACCTTC. It specifies CASSLFPGLTNYGYTF.

The rearrangement joins TRBV6-1 to TRBJ1-5; D call uncertain. V lost 4 bases and J lost 3, with 7 bases in between. This CDR3 spans 13 amino acids. CDR1 is MNHNS and CDR2 is SASEGT in the germline V gene. The CDR3 loop reads CASSAAVNQPQHF. In DNA form, the CDR3 reads TGTGCCAGCAGTGCGGCAGTCAATCAGCCCCAGCATTTT.

The chain carries TRBV5-8 and TRBJ1-2; D is undetermined. The CDR3 is 11 amino acids. Germline loops: CDR1 SGHTS, CDR2 YDEGEE. The germline V and J ends were trimmed by 4 bases and 9 bases, with 10 bases remaining between them. This chain's CDR3 is CASSPRSSYTF. DNA of the CDR3: TGTGCCAGCAGCCCAAGGTCAAGCTACACCTTC.

The chain joins TRBV2 to TRBJ1-2; D call uncertain. V dropped 8 bases and J dropped 0 bases, with 16 bases sitting between them. In germline, CDR1 is SNHLY, CDR2 FYNNEI. This CDR3 has 15 residues. The CDR3 region has the DNA TGTGCCAGCTCTCTCGCAAGGCAAGCTAACTATGGCTACACCTTC. Its protein product is CASSLARQANYGYTF.

The V call is TRBV5-1, the J call TRBJ2-1; no clear D gene. V was pared by 1 base and J by 2 bases, with 16 bases between. The germline gives CDR1 SGHRS, CDR2 YFSETQ. The CDR3 spans 17 residues. As DNA, the CDR3 is TGCGCCAGCAGCTTGAGGTTTATCAGCGCAACCTACAATGAGCAGTTCTTC. Translated, it gives CASSLRFISATYNEQFF.